What follows describes a single T cell receptor beta chain. This clonotype was recorded at least ten times. Its antigen specificity is not known. Base qualities are not at hand, and no much larger clone is one base apart. This specimen's time point label, per the study, means: patch test 2, 6 weeks after DPC sensitization. This specimen's treatment or condition label, interpreted: therapeutic diphenylcyclopropenone sensitization with weekly scalp DPC. At each patch-test visit, blood was drawn before the patch test was applied. Eligible patients were aged 18 to 70, diagnosed with alopecia, deemed suitable for DPC therapy, and excluded if pregnant. Unfractionated whole blood was collected in Tempus Blood RNA tubes, and total RNA was extracted from that blood. Library creation used RACE. The sequencing machine was a NextSeq 500. Library preparation attached unique molecular identifiers to individual cDNA molecules for quantitative, reproducible TCR counting. For every blood RNA sample, sequencing covered both the TCR alpha and TCR beta chains. Regarding the original processing steps: A median of approximately 96,000 TCRs per sample was observed, with a range of about 23,224 to 690,600. The Decombinator software suite was used to annotate V, J and CDR3 in the TCR reads. To make PS versus PT1 abundance plots, every sample was subsampled to the same number of TCRs (28,000). TCRs were defined as expanded if absent before sensitization and observed at least eight times at the 2-week time point. TCRdb cleaned the public reads at Q25 with fastp, built clones with MiXCR and kept in-frame beta chains. Here each entry gathers all rows of one CDR3 protein and keeps the most common genes and DNA. TCRdb, rather than the study authors, made the V and J calls. The sample records some 96,000 distinct CDR3 sequences, 9.3% of which are singletons. The leading ten clones occupy 2% to 2.5% of the sample.

Taken from cysteine to phenylalanine, the CDR3 has 16 residues. This entry keeps only the CDR3 DNA: 48 bases, framed from base 1. V is cut by 1 base and J by 5 bases, and the space between the germline ends is 17 bases. The germline V gene gives CDR1 as SGHAT and CDR2 as FQNNGV. The sample is drawn from a study of human T cells and chemical hapten exposure (dated by TCRdb to the early 2020s). For context, the study as a whole: For sensitization, 2% DPC in acetone was applied to a 2 cm by 2 cm area of upper inner arm skin. In alopecia patients, the study followed how the peripheral blood TCR repertoire changed in vivo over primary and secondary sensitization to diphenylcyclopropenone (DPC), a hapten. The libraries were sequenced as a pool, and the TCR yield per sample differed mostly because of small variations in library volumes within the pool. Blood was sampled from patients pre-sensitization (week 0) and at 2, 6 and about 24 weeks after DPC sensitization. Patients additionally received weekly therapeutic DPC doses to the scalp throughout the roughly 25-week study period. The mostly female patient cohort included alopecia areata with under or over 50% scalp involvement, alopecia totalis and alopecia universalis. Patch testing was done on the upper back using Finn chambers containing 0.01% DPC, and results were scored after 6 days according to International Contact Dermatitis Research Group standards. Blood for TCR sequencing was provided by twenty-nine alopecia patients at one to four time points (pre-sensitization, 2, 6 and 24 weeks).

Study-level results and caveats: The number of PT1 expanded TCRs positively correlated with patch test score, significant at thresholds 8, 16 and 32 but not 4. Alopecia, a presumed autoimmune disease, was present in all patients, so the immune response of the patients might differ from that of healthy individuals. Repeated subsampling changed both the strength of the expansion versus patch-test correlation and the threshold at which that correlation became significant. The number of TCRs above 1 in 1000 frequency did not change with DPC sensitization; there was no evidence of global repertoire structure alterations. Compared with pre-sensitization or healthy control sets, expanded TCRs formed significantly more large CDR3 similarity clusters, which is consistent with antigen-driven responses.

The V and J segments used are TRBV11-2 and TRBJ1-2; TRBD1 could be the D gene, as 6 bases match. This receptor was taken from a woman in her 40s with alopecia areata. Some clones in this sample may be carry-over from other donors' samples. The starting material was whole blood, obtained in connection with sensitization to the hapten diphenylcyclopropenone (DPC). The CDR3 is CASSLGGLGTLYGYTF. The DNA sequence reads TGTGCCAGCAGCTTAGGAGGGCTGGGGACACTTTATGGCTACACCTTC.